The clone carrying this T cell receptor (beta chain) is categorized as medium-sized. This beta chain is an off-target read within a library intended for alpha chains, so its frequency means little. These data belong to a study of spatial heterogeneity in lung cancer. Study-level background: The study observed each unique TCR and UMI combination more than ten times on average in raw reads.

A unique molecular identifier was attached to every TCR cDNA molecule. TCRdb re-called the 5' RACE reads with MiXCR, one entry per CDR3 protein. The table shows 6,600 or so distinct CDR3 sequences, with under 6% occurring only once. Documented time point: sample taken at primary tumor resection. The sequenced material consisted of unsorted whole RNA from tumor, nontumor lung or frozen PBMC. Donation came from around 72 patients with untreated early-stage non-small cell lung cancer. The CDR3 is 16 amino acids. The germline V and J ends were trimmed by 3 bases and 7 bases, with 19 bases remaining between them. Germline values: CDR1 MGHRA, CDR2 YSYEKL.

The chain has TRBV4-1 and TRBJ2-1; D not certain. This clonotype was obtained from a female donor with early-stage non-small cell lung cancer. Here the sequenced sample was normal lung tissue next to the tumor, taken at surgery. CDR3 sequence (DNA): TGCGCCAGCAGCCAGGACCACACCTCGATAGGGAATGAGCAGTTCTTC. Residues: CASSQDHTSIGNEQFF.